This T cell receptor beta chain came from a study of T-cell reconstitution after alpha-beta-depleted transplantation in children. The CDR3 is 13 amino acids. Germline values: CDR1 KGHSH, CDR2 LQKENI. V was cut by 2 bases and J by 6 bases, with 7 bases left in between. This clonotype was counted only a few times. No antigen is known for it. Unique molecular identifiers were built into the TCRbeta library. MiXCR was run by TCRdb on the PCR reads, yielding one entry per CDR3 protein. The repertoire holds under 450,000 distinct CDR3 sequences, with around 15% as singletons. Broader study findings: T-cell counts and diversity were attributed mostly to newly produced T cells one year after transplant.

The starting material was PBMCs, mostly from graft donor cells, obtained 360 days after TCRalphabeta/CD19-depleted stem cell transplant. This clonotype originated in a boy in the first two years of life who had a stem cell transplant for Wiskott-Aldrich syndrome, so the T cells may come from the graft donor. The gene calls are TRBV18 and TRBJ1-4, with D tentatively TRBD1 (5 bases). The CDR3 coding sequence is TGTGCCAGCTCACCAGGGGGGTATGAAAAACTGTTTTTT. Protein: CASSPGGYEKLFF.